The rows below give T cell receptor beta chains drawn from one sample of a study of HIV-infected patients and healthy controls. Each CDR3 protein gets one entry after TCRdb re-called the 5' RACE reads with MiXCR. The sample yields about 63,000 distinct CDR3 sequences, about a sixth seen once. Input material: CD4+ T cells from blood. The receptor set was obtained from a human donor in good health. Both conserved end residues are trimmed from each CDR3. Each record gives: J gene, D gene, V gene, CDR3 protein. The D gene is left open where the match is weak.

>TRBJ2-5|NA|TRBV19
ATRQNQETQY
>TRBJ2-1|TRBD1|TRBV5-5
ASSQQRQGLSNEQF
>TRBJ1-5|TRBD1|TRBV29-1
SVGTGHSNQPQH
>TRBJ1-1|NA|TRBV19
ASKGLMNTEAF
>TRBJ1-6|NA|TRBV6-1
ASRREAGNNSPLH
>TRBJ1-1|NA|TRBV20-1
SARWTLEAF
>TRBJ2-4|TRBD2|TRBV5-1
ASSGSGAQY
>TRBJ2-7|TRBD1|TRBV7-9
ASSPSGQGNAGQY
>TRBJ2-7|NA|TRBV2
ASGREYEQY
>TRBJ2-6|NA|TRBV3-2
ASSQDRVFSLSGANVLT
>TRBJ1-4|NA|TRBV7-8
ASSGDKNEKLF
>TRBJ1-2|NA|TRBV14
ASSQEVFGTQRRHYGYT
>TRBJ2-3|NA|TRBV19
ASSKGGGGGTVDTQY